This TCR beta chain derives from a study of blood T cell repertoires in COVID-19. The protocol was immunoSEQ multiplex PCR, while the TCRdb copy is restricted to in-frame clones and leaves out a portion. The sample consists of roughly 220,000 clones, approximately 82% of them appearing once. This TCR was sampled from a woman aged 35 to 49 who had recovered from COVID-19. Sequencing was done on a sample of peripheral blood.

Here the CDR3 DNA reads TGCGCCAGCAGCCAAGGGACATACTTGGGTGGCGAAAAACTGTTTTTT. This gives the protein CASSQGTYLGGEKLFF. The V and J genes are TRBV5-1 and TRBJ1-4; possible D gene TRBD1, 6 bases. V lost 4 bases and J lost 8, with 21 bases in between. The germline CDR1 and CDR2 sequences are SGHRS and YFSETQ. CDR3 length equals 16 residues. The variable domain in full, completed from reference TRBV5-1 and TRBJ1-4, reads KAGVTQTPRYLIKTRGQQVTLSCSPISGHRSVSWYQQTPGQGLQFLFEYFSETQRNKGNFPGRFSGRQFSNSRSEMNVSTLELGDSALYLCASSQGTYLGGEKLFFGSGTQLSVL.